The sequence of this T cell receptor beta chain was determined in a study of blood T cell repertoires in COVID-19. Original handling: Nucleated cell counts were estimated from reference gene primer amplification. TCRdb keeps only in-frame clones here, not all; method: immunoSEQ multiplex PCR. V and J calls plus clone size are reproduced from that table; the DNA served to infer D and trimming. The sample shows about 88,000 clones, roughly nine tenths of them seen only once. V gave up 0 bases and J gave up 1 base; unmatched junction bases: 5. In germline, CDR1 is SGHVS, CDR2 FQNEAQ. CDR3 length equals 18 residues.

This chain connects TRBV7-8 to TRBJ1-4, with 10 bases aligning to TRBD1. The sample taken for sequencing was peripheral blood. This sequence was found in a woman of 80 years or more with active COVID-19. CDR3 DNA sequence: TGTGCCAGCAGCTTAGCCGAGACAGGGGGCAGAACTAATGAAAAACTGTTTTTT. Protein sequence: CASSLAETGGRTNEKLFF.